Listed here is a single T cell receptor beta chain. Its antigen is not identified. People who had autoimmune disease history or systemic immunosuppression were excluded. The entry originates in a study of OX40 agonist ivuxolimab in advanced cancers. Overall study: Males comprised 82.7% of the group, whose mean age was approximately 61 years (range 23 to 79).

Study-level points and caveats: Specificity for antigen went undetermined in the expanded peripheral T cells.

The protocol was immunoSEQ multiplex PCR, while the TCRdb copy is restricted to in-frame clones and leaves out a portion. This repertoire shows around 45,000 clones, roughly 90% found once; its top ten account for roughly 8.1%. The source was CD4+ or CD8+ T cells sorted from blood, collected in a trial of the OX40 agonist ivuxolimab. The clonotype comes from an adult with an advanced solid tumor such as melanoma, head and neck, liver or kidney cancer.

The CDR3 is CASRTVYTEAFF. The CDR3 bases are TGTGCCAGCAGGACGGTATACACTGAAGCTTTCTTT. J is TRBJ1-1 and V is TRBV19; no definite D call. Germline-derived CDR1 and CDR2 are LNHDA and SQIVND (reference sequence). The CDR3 totals 12 residues. Trimming stripped 9 bases from V and 3 bases from J, with 11 bases between.